The T cell receptor beta chain described here comes from a study of identical twins. Study-wide findings and caveats: Fewer insertions characterized abundant cord blood beta clonotypes, whereas memory repertoires showed none.

TCRdb itself ran the 5' RACE reads through MiXCR, one entry per CDR3 protein. This sample has approximately 600,000 distinct CDR3 sequences, with approximately 9.6% found just once. V lost 0 bases to trimming and J lost 6 bases, with 9 bases between them. Germline V gene sequence: CDR1 SEHNR, CDR2 FQNEAQ (reference sequence). This CDR3 has 13 residues. This clonotype was counted only a few times. The antigen is not known. The same sample was also used in a study of yellow fever vaccine responses in identical twins.

This receptor was taken from a woman between 18 and 30 years old in good health. The chain couples TRBV7-9 to TRBJ2-7; D call uncertain. Material: PBMCs. As DNA, the CDR3 is TGTGCCAGCAGCTTAGCTTTGAGATCCGAGCAGTACTTC. The encoded protein is CASSLALRSEQYF.